This TCR beta chain stems from a study of identical twins. TCRdb independently ran MiXCR on the 5' RACE reads; one entry per CDR3 protein. Of 400,000 to 550,000 distinct CDR3 sequences listed, around 24% were seen once; the top ten hold 2.9%. The CDR3 is 14 residues long. The V gene lost 2 bases and the J gene lost 11 bases, with 19 bases spanning the gap. The germline V gene has CDR1 SGHRS and CDR2 YFSETQ. The sample was also reused in another study, on T cells expressing NK-cell markers.

The receptor comes from a young woman in good health. The material sequenced was CD4+ T cells sorted from blood. This chain connects TRBV5-1 to TRBJ1-1; D may be TRBD1 (6 bases). CDR3: CASSLQGNNGGAFF. The CDR3 DNA sequence: TGCGCCAGCAGCTTACAGGGAAATAACGGCGGGGCTTTCTTT.